The source of this T cell receptor (beta chain) is a study of T cells in Graves' hyperthyroidism and ophthalmopathy. Study as a whole: Blood from the periphery was taken at initial diagnosis, before any treatment. Study-level findings and limits: In validation, the model predicted ophthalmopathy. These predictions came a median about 6.5 months before onset.

Amplified TCR beta CDR3 regions came from RNA transcripts. TCR CDR3 underwent first-round RT-PCR with the HTBI primer set. One entry per CDR3 protein results from TCRdb running MiXCR on the multiplex PCR reads. Found here are under 450,000 distinct CDR3 sequences, around 14% of them singletons; the top ten hold 13% to 15%. This clonotype has at least ten counts. Its antigen is not known. The CDR3 is 16 amino acids. CDR1 is SNHLY, CDR2 FYNNEI, per germline. The V and J ends lost 1 base and 0 bases respectively, with 11 bases between them. This receptor was obtained from a woman aged 18-35 years with Graves' hyperthyroidism. The chain carries TRBV2 and TRBJ2-3; D unresolved. Sequenced input: blood. The CDR3 DNA reads TGTGCCAGCAGTGAAGGGTCCGAATGGAGCACAGATACGCAGTATTTT. It specifies CASSEGSEWSTDTQYF.